These 19 T cell receptor beta chains came from one sample sequenced in a study of spatial heterogeneity in lung cancer. TCRdb itself ran the 5' RACE reads through MiXCR, one entry per CDR3 protein. The sample has 40,000 to 45,000 distinct CDR3 sequences, 6.8% seen once; the top ten hold 43%. The sample's time point: sample taken at primary tumor resection. Sequenced material: PBMCs, taken at surgery. These TCRs come from a female donor with early-stage non-small cell lung cancer.

This clonotype was recorded many times. The chain links TRBV11-2 to TRBJ2-1; TRBD1 might be the D (6 bases). The CDR3 is 15 residues long. V lost 1 base and J 4 bases, leaving 11 bases between the germline ends. Germline V gene data show CDR1 as SGHAT and CDR2 as FQNNGV. The DNA for the CDR3 is TGTGCCAGCAGCTTAGGACAGGCTAGATACAATGAGCAGTTCTTC. Protein sequence: CASSLGQARYNEQFF.

About this clonotype itself: Possible read error: a much larger clone is one base away. This chain links TRBV7-2 with TRBJ2-1; D is perhaps TRBD1 (6 bases). CDR1 and CDR2 from the germline V gene are SGHTA and FQGNSA. This CDR3 is built from 14 residues. CDR3 in amino acids: CVSSRKTGHNEQFF. CDR3 nucleotides: TGTGTCAGCAGCCGAAAGACAGGACACAATGAGCAGTTCTTC.

The sample holds many counts of this clonotype. The chain combines TRBV7-6 with TRBJ2-3; no firm D call. The V gene's germline CDR1 is SGHVS and CDR2 FNYEAQ. The CDR3 is 15 amino acids. V shed 6 bases and J shed 0 bases, with 13 bases lying between them. As DNA, the CDR3 is TGTGCCAGCAGGCAAAGGGTCTCTAGCACAGATACGCAGTATTTT. Translated, it gives CASRQRVSSTDTQYF.

The sample holds many counts of this clonotype. The genes are TRBV3-1 and TRBJ2-2; D is possibly TRBD1 (6 bases). The CDR3 consists of 15 residues. The V end lost 1 base, the J end lost 3 bases, and 9 bases lay between the germline ends. The V gene's germline CDR1 is LGHDT and CDR2 YNNKEL (reference sequence). DNA of the CDR3: TGTGCCAGCAGCCAAGTCCAGGGGTACACCGGGGAGCTGTTTTTT. Its protein is CASSQVQGYTGELFF.

In its sample, this clonotype was seen many times. The chain combines TRBV5-1 with TRBJ1-2; 8 bases map to TRBD1. The CDR3 length is 14 residues. The V gene's germline CDR1 is SGHRS and CDR2 YFSETQ. The ends lost 4 bases at V and 2 bases at J; junction bases unmatched: 4. Here the CDR3 DNA reads TGCGCCAGCAGCCTGGACAGGGCGAACTATGGCTACACCTTC. It encodes CASSLDRANYGYTF.

This clonotype has a count of ten or more. CDR3 region: CASSIGGGSTDTQYF. CDR3 nucleotide sequence: TGTGCCAGTAGTATCGGCGGGGGGAGCACAGATACGCAGTATTTT. The rearrangement joins TRBV19 to TRBJ2-3, with 8 bases aligning to TRBD2. The CDR3 consists of 15 residues. From germline, CDR1 is LNHDA and CDR2 SQIVND (reference sequence). The J segment lost 0 bases and the V segment lost 3 bases, leaving 2 bases of the junction unmatched.

The chain uses TRBV7-6 and TRBJ1-2; TRBD1 matches at 7 bases. The CDR3 runs to 13 residues. The V gene's germline CDR1 is SGHVS and CDR2 FNYEAQ. Unmatched junction bases numbered 4, after V lost 5 bases and J lost 4 bases. The CDR3 here is CASSSDRVYGYTF. The CDR3 nucleotides read TGTGCCAGCAGCAGTGACAGGGTCTATGGCTACACCTTC.

The sample holds many counts of this clonotype. V and J are TRBV5-6 and TRBJ2-5; D is tentatively TRBD1 or TRBD2 (5 bases each). The CDR3 runs 14 residues. The germline V gene encodes CDR1 SGHDT and CDR2 YYEEEE. Deletions cut 0 bases from V and 4 bases from J, with 10 bases between. The CDR3: CASSLVPGTETQYF. The CDR3 nucleotides read TGTGCCAGCAGCTTGGTGCCAGGGACAGAGACCCAGTACTTC.

This clonotype was seen only a few times. The chain uses TRBV18 and TRBJ1-1; perhaps TRBD1 as D (5 bases). The V end lost 3 bases, the J end lost 1 base, and 9 bases lay between the germline ends. In germline, CDR1 is KGHSH, CDR2 LQKENI. The CDR3 contains 14 residues. CDR3 bases: TGTGCCAGCTCACCCGGTGGGGGGAACACTGAAGCTTTCTTT. Translating gives CASSPGGGNTEAFF.

The rearrangement joins TRBV6-2 or TRBV6-3 to TRBJ2-3, with D unclear. V was trimmed by 2 bases and J by 7 bases, leaving 7 bases between them. CDR1 is MNHEY, CDR2 SVGEGT, per germline. This CDR3 region has 12 residues. In nucleotides, the CDR3 is TGTGCCAGCAGTTACGTCAGTTATACGCAGTATTTT. Its protein product is CASSYVSYTQYF.

In its sample, this clonotype was seen many times. The genes are TRBV4-1 and TRBJ2-5; D ambiguous. V lost 0 bases and J 5 bases, leaving 10 bases between the germline ends. The CDR3 has 14 amino acids. Germline values: CDR1 MGHRA, CDR2 YSYEKL. CDR3 nucleotide sequence: TGCGCCAGCAGCCAAGATCGTTGGCGGGAGACCCAGTACTTC. Translated, it gives CASSQDRWRETQYF.

This clonotype has a count of ten or more. The rearrangement uses TRBV9 and TRBJ2-5; no clear D gene. The germline CDR1 and CDR2 sequences are SGDLS and YYNGEE. The CDR3 is 14 residues long. Trimming shortened V by 5 bases and J by 5 bases, and 16 bases separated the two germline ends. DNA for the CDR3: TGTGCCAGCAGTCTTAACATAGTGCCGGAGACCCAGTACTTC. Translation: CASSLNIVPETQYF. The full variable domain, completed using reference TRBV9 and TRBJ2-5, is DSGVTQTPKHLITATGQRVTLRCSPRSGDLSVYWYQQSLDQGLQFLIQYYNGEERAKGNILERFSAQQFPDLHSELNLSSLELGDSALYFCASSLNIVPETQYFGPGTRLLVL.

This clonotype came up many times. The junction departs from the called germline gene at one end, perhaps through a read error. The chain combines TRBV29-1 with TRBJ2-7, with a tentative D call TRBD1 (5 bases). From germline, CDR1 is SQVTM and CDR2 ANQGSEA. The CDR3 is made up of 13 amino acids. The CDR3 region is CSVAEPGFRSRDF. CDR3 coding DNA: TGCAGCGTCGCCGAGCCAGGGTTTAGGAGCAGGGACTTC.

This chain uses TRBV28 with TRBJ1-1; tentatively, D is TRBD1 (6 bases). Trimming stripped 6 bases from V and 3 bases from J, with 14 bases between. The CDR3 totals 14 residues. CDR1 and CDR2 from the germline V gene are MDHEN and SYDVKM. CDR3 protein: CASSPKQGDTEAFF. The CDR3 bases are TGTGCCAGCAGCCCCAAACAGGGAGACACTGAAGCTTTCTTT.

This clonotype was seen repeatedly, ten times or more. The gene calls are TRBV5-5 and TRBJ2-7; D is possibly TRBD1 (5 bases). The V gene lost 4 bases and the J gene lost 3 bases, with 11 bases spanning the gap. The CDR3 consists of 13 residues. Germline CDR1 and CDR2: SGHKS and YYEKEE (reference sequence). The CDR3 region is CASSPDTNYEQYF. CDR3 DNA: TGTGCCAGCAGCCCGGACACAAACTACGAGCAGTACTTC.

This clonotype was detected many times. The chain recombines TRBV27 with TRBJ2-1, with 13 bases that match TRBD2. CDR1 is MNHEY, CDR2 SMNVEV, per germline (reference sequence). The junction had 6 bases not matched to a gene; V was cut back by 3 bases and J by 7 bases. This CDR3 has 16 amino acids. In nucleotides, the CDR3 is TGTGCCAGCAGTTTCCGATGGGGACTAGCGGGGAATGAGCAGTTCTTC. It translates to CASSFRWGLAGNEQFF.

This clonotype was observed a few times. The chain couples TRBV24-1 to TRBJ2-3; either TRBD1 or TRBD2 may fit D (5 bases each). Germline loops: CDR1 KGHDR, CDR2 SFDVKD. The CDR3 has 13 residues. V lost 7 bases and J 2 bases, leaving 9 bases between the germline ends. CDR3 amino acids: CATRGRITDTQYF. The CDR3 bases are TGTGCCACCAGGGGACGGATCACAGATACGCAGTATTTT.

In this sample, this clonotype turned up a few times. The rearrangement joins TRBV28 to TRBJ1-2, with D unresolved. V lost 6 bases and J lost 6, with 11 bases in between. The CDR3 runs 12 residues. The germline gives CDR1 MDHEN, CDR2 SYDVKM. The CDR3 spells CASRSGSHGYTF. In DNA, the CDR3 is TGTGCCAGCAGATCGGGGTCTCATGGCTACACCTTC.

This clonotype was counted a few times. This rearrangement joins TRBV5-8 to TRBJ2-2; 7 bases agree with TRBD2. Germline V gene lookup returns CDR1 SGHTS and CDR2 YDEGEE. V gave up 3 bases and J gave up 7 bases; unmatched junction bases: 6. The CDR3 has 14 residues. CDR3 DNA: TGTGCCAGCAGCTCTGGGACTATGGGCGGGGAGCTGTTTTTT. Amino acid sequence: CASSSGTMGGELFF. Complete variable domain (other parts from reference TRBV5-8 and TRBJ2-2): EAGVTQSPTHLIKTRGQQATLRCSPISGHTSVYWYQQALGLGLQFLLWYDEGEERNRGNFPPRFSGRQFPNYSSELNVNALELEDSALYLCASSSGTMGGELFFGEGSRLTVL.